The sample holds many counts of the clone carrying this T cell receptor beta chain. The record originates from a study of T cells in Graves' hyperthyroidism and ophthalmopathy. TCR beta CDR3 sequences were amplified from RNA transcripts. The primer set for the first-round RT-PCR of the TCR CDR3 was HTBI. TCRdb recomputed calls from the multiplex PCR reads with MiXCR, one row per CDR3 protein. The sample holds around 600,000 distinct CDR3 sequences, 40% to 55% seen once. This CDR3 comprises 15 residues. Per the germline V gene, CDR1 is ENHRY and CDR2 is SYGVKD. V was clipped by 3 bases and J by 6 bases; unmatched bases: 8.

Sequencing used peripheral blood or thyroid tissue (not recorded which). The chain links TRBV10-3 to TRBJ1-1; 9 bases map to TRBD1. The receptor was derived from an adult man with Graves' disease, either hyperthyroidism or ophthalmopathy (not recorded which). DNA for the CDR3: TGTGCCATCAGTGACTCGACAGGGGGGAGGGCTGAAGCTTTCTTT. It translates to CAISDSTGGRAEAFF.